The clone carrying this T cell receptor (beta chain) was counted many times. Its antigen is unknown. This record belongs to a study of early T cells in non-severe SARS-CoV-2 infection. About the study: The study sequenced bulk RNA from unsorted whole blood, with chains unpaired. The study, taken as a whole, reports: VDJdb matching, biased toward anti-spike CD8 responses, missed private and CD4 specificities.

Germline V gene data show CDR1 as SEHNR and CDR2 as FQNEAQ (reference sequence). The V gene lost 5 bases and the J gene lost 1 base, with 12 bases spanning the gap. This CDR3 is built from 15 residues. Unique molecular identifiers were attached to individual cDNA molecules. TCRdb used MiXCR to reprocess the 5' RACE reads, holding one entry per CDR3 protein. This table holds tens of thousands of distinct CDR3 sequences, around 13% found once. The source of this sequence is an adult who was a healthcare worker with PCR-confirmed SARS-CoV-2 infection or an uninfected control (not recorded which). Sequenced: whole blood. The chain carries TRBV7-9 and TRBJ2-1; D possibly corresponds to TRBD1 (6 bases). CDR3 sequence: CASSPDRPSYNEQFF. DNA for the CDR3: TGTGCCAGCAGCCCCGACAGGCCTTCCTACAATGAGCAGTTCTTC.